The 25 T cell receptor beta chains listed next were all sequenced from one sample in a study of CD4+ T cells in melanoma. Measured with immunoSEQ multiplex PCR; TCRdb has only the in-frame clones, and not every one. Counted here are around 100,000 clones, approximately 90% occurring once; the ten biggest clones make up roughly 3.5%. The source material was peripheral blood. Receptor source: a human donor with melanoma.

The genes are TRBV30 and TRBJ1-2, with D perhaps TRBD1 (5 bases). CDR1 is GTSNPN, CDR2 SVGIG, per germline (reference sequence). The CDR3 has 13 residues. Trimming removed 1 base at V and 4 bases at J, with 10 bases between. CDR3 DNA: TGTGCCTGGAGTGGGGGCATCACCTATGGCTACACCTTC. This translates into CAWSGGITYGYTF.

J is TRBJ1-2 and V is TRBV7-9; possibly TRBD1 for D (5 bases). V was cut by 8 bases and J by 3 bases, with 19 bases left in between. Per germline, CDR1 SEHNR and CDR2 FQNEAQ (reference sequence). The CDR3 has 15 residues. CDR3 DNA: TGTGCCAGCCGACCCCAATGGGGCGCCGACTATGGCTACACCTTC. Translating gives CASRPQWGADYGYTF.

This clone has a single count. The chain carries TRBV7-6 and TRBJ1-5; no clear D. Deletions cut 2 bases from V and 2 bases from J, with 10 bases between. This CDR3 comprises 15 residues. Germline loops: CDR1 SGHVS, CDR2 FNYEAQ. The CDR3 reads CASSLKAGGNQPQHF. As DNA, the CDR3 is TGTGCCAGCAGCTTAAAGGCGGGTGGCAATCAGCCCCAGCATTTT.

The chain recombines TRBV21-1 with TRBJ2-7; the tabulated D call, TRBD1, remains unverified against the DNA. TRBV21-1 is a pseudogene segment. The CDR3 totals 14 residues. The CDR3 protein is CASSEKQGAYEQYF. The DNA for the CDR3 is TGTGCCAGCAGCGAAAAACAGGGGGCTTACGAGCAGTACTTC.

The sample holds one count of this clone. The rearrangement links TRBV7-2 to TRBJ2-7, with 8 bases lining up with TRBD1. V trimming: 5 bases; J trimming: 4 bases; junction bases outside the gene matches: 7. CDR3 length: 14 amino acids. Per germline, CDR1 SGHTA and CDR2 FQGNSA. CDR3 residues: CASSGGQESYEQYF. CDR3 bases: TGTGCCAGCAGCGGGGGACAGGAATCATACGAGCAGTACTTC.

This sequence joins TRBV5-4 and TRBJ2-3; TRBD1 agrees at 7 bases. Germline V gene lookup returns CDR1 SGHNT and CDR2 YYREEE (reference sequence). The CDR3 covers 15 residues. Trimming cost V 4 bases and J 0 bases; bases outside gene matches: 5. The CDR3 region has the DNA TGTGCCAGCAGCAGGACAGGCACTAGCACAGATACGCAGTATTTT. This encodes CASSRTGTSTDTQYF.

V is TRBV7-2 and J is TRBJ2-7, with D unresolved. Germline CDR1 and CDR2: SGHTA and FQGNSA. The CDR3 contains 12 residues. V lost 5 bases, J lost 5 bases, and 10 bases lay in between. CDR3: CASSPGENEQYF. The CDR3 DNA follows: TGTGCCAGCAGCCCCGGAGAAAACGAGCAGTACTTC.

The gene calls are TRBV4-1 and TRBJ2-7; 13 bases line up with TRBD2. This CDR3 is built from 19 residues. The germline CDR1 and CDR2 sequences are MGHRA and YSYEKL. Germline trimming cut 0 bases from V and 4 bases from J; bases unmatched to any gene: 12. The CDR3 region is CASSQEKLAGGISKYEQYF. The CDR3 coding sequence is TGCGCCAGCAGCCAAGAAAAACTAGCGGGGGGGATATCTAAATACGAGCAGTACTTC.

The chain combines TRBV6-8 with TRBJ2-1; the match to TRBD2 covers 9 bases. The CDR3 is 15 amino acids. CDR1 is MNHGY, CDR2 SAAAGT, per germline. V lost 5 bases to trimming and J lost 6 bases; unmatched junction nucleotides: 8. This chain's CDR3 is CASSTTSGLCNEQFF. The DNA of the CDR3 is TGTGCCAGCAGTACAACTAGCGGGCTTTGCAATGAGCAGTTCTTC.

CDR3 amino acids: CASSLGQEETQYF. Here the CDR3 DNA reads TGCGCCAGCAGCTTGGGACAGGAAGAGACCCAGTACTTC. V gene TRBV5-1 combines with J gene TRBJ2-5; D is possibly TRBD1 (6 bases). The CDR3 spans 13 residues. With 0 bases removed from V and 3 bases from J, the gap between germline ends came to 6 bases. Germline assignment: CDR1 SGHRS and CDR2 YFSETQ.

This sequence joins TRBV14 and TRBJ2-4; 9 bases fit TRBD2. There are 16 residues in the CDR3. Germline V gene data show CDR1 as SGHDN and CDR2 as FVKESK. V shed 1 base and J 5 bases; nucleotides not matched to a gene: 6. The CDR3 here is CASSQGGSGSQNIQYF. CDR3 sequence (DNA): TGTGCCAGCAGCCAAGGGGGTAGCGGGAGCCAAAACATTCAGTACTTC.

V usage is TRBV7-9 and J usage is TRBJ1-4, with D perhaps matching TRBD1 (6 bases). With 5 bases removed from V and 6 bases from J, the gap between germline ends came to 16 bases. The germline CDR1 and CDR2 sequences are SEHNR and FQNEAQ (reference sequence). The CDR3 length is 15 residues. The CDR3 DNA is TGTGCCAGCAGCGAAAAACAGGGCTCGGATGAAAAACTGTTTTTT. It codes for CASSEKQGSDEKLFF.

V usage is TRBV28 and J usage is TRBJ2-5; D may be TRBD2 (5 bases). V shed 5 bases and J shed 1 base, with 17 bases lying between them. Germline V gives CDR1 MDHEN, CDR2 SYDVKM. The CDR3 has 16 amino acids. CDR3 coding DNA: TGTGCCAGCAGTCCCCTCGCTGAGGGCCCCCAAGAGACCCAGTACTTC. This gives the protein CASSPLAEGPQETQYF.

This sequence joins TRBV29-1 and TRBJ2-1; D not certain. The CDR3 contains 12 residues. Germline V CDR1 and CDR2: SQVTM, ANQGSEA. The V end was cut by 1 base, the J end by 8 bases, with 9 bases between. The CDR3, as DNA: TGCAGCGTTGAAGGCTCGGCAGATGAGCAGTTCTTC. Translating gives CSVEGSADEQFF.

The chain carries TRBV19 and TRBJ1-2; possible D gene TRBD1, 5 bases. Trimming took off 3 bases at V and 0 bases at J, with 8 bases between the two ends. Germline lookup yields CDR1 LNHDA and CDR2 SQIVND (reference sequence). This CDR3 contains 14 residues. The CDR3 reads CASSMGPANYGYTF. For the CDR3, the DNA is TGTGCCAGTAGTATGGGGCCGGCTAACTATGGCTACACCTTC.

CDR3: CASSHIAGGESYEQYF. In DNA, the CDR3 is TGTGCCAGCAGCCACATAGCGGGAGGAGAGTCCTACGAGCAGTACTTC. The gene calls are TRBV4-2 and TRBJ2-7; TRBD2 agrees at 10 bases. V lost 3 bases to trimming and J lost 1 base; unmatched junction nucleotides: 6. Germline values: CDR1 LGHNA, CDR2 YNFKEQ. The CDR3 consists of 16 residues.

The CDR3 DNA sequence: TGTGCCAGTAGCCCCTATGGTTCACCCCTCCACTTT. Translated, it gives CASSPYGSPLHF. The V and J genes are TRBV19 and TRBJ1-6, with D uncertain. There are 12 residues in the CDR3. The V gene's germline CDR1 is LNHDA and CDR2 SQIVND (reference sequence). V lost 6 bases, J lost 9 bases, and 9 bases lay in between. The full variable domain, its missing parts supplied by reference TRBV19 and TRBJ1-6, is DGGITQSPKYLFRKEGQNVTLSCEQNLNHDAMYWYRQDPGQGLRLIYYSQIVNDFQKGDIAEGYSVSREKKESFPLTVTSAQKNPTAFYLCASSPYGSPLHFGNGTRLTVT.

This chain joins TRBV7-9 and TRBJ2-7; 8 bases are shared with TRBD1. Looked up from germline, CDR1 is SEHNR and CDR2 is FQNEAQ (reference sequence). V lost 1 base to trimming and J lost 7 bases; unmatched junction nucleotides: 6. CDR3 length: 14 amino acids. The CDR3 DNA reads TGTGCCAGCAGCTTAGGGGTTTGGGACAGGGAGCAGTACTTC. Residues: CASSLGVWDREQYF.

The rearrangement links TRBV6-1 to TRBJ2-7; D remains ambiguous. There are 12 residues in the CDR3. The V gene lost 6 bases and the J gene lost 2 bases, with 8 bases spanning the gap. Germline CDR1 MNHNS, CDR2 SASEGT. DNA for the CDR3: TGTGCCAGCAGCCAAGACACCTACGAGCAGTACTTC. This encodes CASSQDTYEQYF.

The chain recombines TRBV10-2 with TRBJ2-3; no firm D call. Between the trimmed V and J ends, which lost 2 bases and 7 bases, there was a span of 10 bases. CDR3 length: 13 residues. Germline lookup yields CDR1 WSHSY and CDR2 SAAADI. In DNA, the CDR3 is TGCGCCAGCAGTGAGGCAGCCGGAAATACGCAGTATTTT. Its protein product is CASSEAAGNTQYF.

The V call is TRBV5-4, the J call TRBJ1-6; no definite D call. Germline V gene sequence: CDR1 SGHNT, CDR2 YYREEE (reference sequence). The V end was cut by 0 bases, the J end by 10 bases, with 5 bases between. This CDR3 has 12 residues. The CDR3, as DNA: TGTGCCAGCAGCTTGGGCGGGTCACCCCTCCACTTT. Encoded protein: CASSLGGSPLHF.

This chain links TRBV6-1 with TRBJ2-7; D might be TRBD1 (5 bases). The CDR3 totals 12 residues. Per the germline V gene, CDR1 is MNHNS and CDR2 is SASEGT. The V end lost 6 bases, the J end lost 3 bases, and 9 bases lay between the germline ends. This CDR3 is CASSPRDYEQYF. Here the CDR3 DNA reads TGTGCCAGCAGCCCCAGGGACTACGAGCAGTACTTC.

The chain carries TRBV4-2 and TRBJ2-6, with TRBD1 matching 8 bases. Germline CDR1 is LGHNA and CDR2 is YNFKEQ. Trimming removed 1 base from V and 3 bases from J; junction bases left unmatched: 5. The CDR3 has 17 amino acids. CDR3 in amino acids: CASSQVAGGDGANVLTF. CDR3 DNA: TGTGCCAGCAGCCAAGTGGCAGGGGGCGATGGGGCCAACGTCCTGACTTTC.

The V gene is TRBV25-1, the J gene TRBJ2-7; 8 bases fit TRBD1. The CDR3 runs to 16 residues. Germline V gives CDR1 MGHDK, CDR2 SYGVNS. Germline trimming cut 5 bases from V and 1 base from J; bases unmatched to any gene: 10. This chain's CDR3 is CASSIPGGEGSYEQYF. The CDR3 nucleotides read TGTGCCAGCAGTATCCCAGGGGGCGAGGGGTCCTACGAGCAGTACTTC.

The rearrangement joins TRBV15 to TRBJ1-3; the D is unclear. Per germline, CDR1 LNHNV and CDR2 YYDKDF (reference sequence). The CDR3 totals 13 residues. V lost 1 base to trimming and J lost 5 bases, with 6 bases between them. CDR3 loop: CATSRGERNTIYF. The DNA for the CDR3 is TGTGCCACCAGCAGAGGGGAGAGAAACACCATATATTTT. The variable domain in full, with the rest retrieved from reference TRBV15 and TRBJ1-3, is DAMVIQNPRYQVTQFGKPVTLSCSQTLNHNVMYWYQQKSSQAPKLLFHYYDKDFNNEADTPDNFQSRRPNTSFCFLDIRSPGLGDTAMYLCATSRGERNTIYFGEGSWLTVV.